This T cell receptor (beta chain) was sequenced in a study of T cell clonality in common variable immunodeficiency. Overall study results and limits: Fewer deletions and N-nucleotide insertions were reportedly seen in common variable immunodeficiency TCR beta sequences. CVID subjects shared fewer TCRbeta clones than healthy controls did.

This clone was seen ten or more times. Its antigen is as yet unknown. The CDR3 extends 3 residues past the end of the read, so its final part is completed from the germline J gene. Generated by immunoSEQ multiplex PCR, the TCRdb table keeps only in-frame clones and is missing some. Recorded here are 35,000 to 50,000 clones, none singletons. The CDR3 totals 15 residues. Losses at the gene ends were 1 base for V and 4 bases for J; bases not matched to a gene: 7. CDR1 and CDR2 (germline): SGHNT, YENEEA. Source material: peripheral blood mononuclear cells. The genes are TRBV11-3 and TRBJ2-7; 7 bases line up with TRBD1. The sequence derives from a person aged 18 to 75 in good health. Incomplete CDR3 DNA: TGTGCCAGCAGCTTAGCCTCGGGACAGAAATACGAG. Amino acid sequence: CASSLASGQKYE. The whole CDR3 sequence reads CASSLASGQKYEQYF.